This T cell receptor beta chain is drawn from a study of OX40 agonist ivuxolimab in advanced cancers. The wider study: Eligibility rules accepted prior anti-PD-1, anti-PD-L1 or anti-CTLA-4 therapy, and roughly 42% had some. Partial responses were observed in three patients, of whom one had hepatocellular carcinoma and two had cutaneous melanoma. Study-wide results and caveats: Among the lowest peripheral clonal expansion occurred in 0.1-3.0 mg/kg partial responders. The mean number of expanded clones was higher in CD8+ T cells than in CD4+.

A note on this clone: Its antigen is not identified.

The assay was immunoSEQ multiplex PCR, and TCRdb's table has in-frame clones only and misses some. Of fewer than 85,000 clones listed, about 77% are singletons. V was pared by 4 bases and J by 0 bases, with 12 bases between. The CDR3 length is 15 residues. Germline V gene data show CDR1 as MNHNS and CDR2 as SASEGT. Here the sequenced sample was CD4+ or CD8+ T cells sorted from blood, taken in a trial of the OX40 agonist ivuxolimab. The source of this sequence is an adult with an advanced solid tumor such as melanoma, head and neck, liver or kidney cancer. The rearrangement links TRBV6-1 to TRBJ1-1, with D perhaps matching TRBD1 (5 bases). The CDR3 DNA is TGTGCCAGCAGTGCTCGACAGAACATGAACACTGAAGCTTTCTTT. Protein sequence: CASSARQNMNTEAFF.